These 24 T cell receptor beta chains were sequenced from one sample in a study of OX40 agonist ivuxolimab in advanced cancers. Assay used: immunoSEQ multiplex PCR; TCRdb lists only in-frame clones, some missing. The table has under 60,000 clones, about nine tenths seen once; the top ten hold 5% to 5.5%. The input for sequencing was CD4+ or CD8+ T cells sorted from blood, taken in a trial of the OX40 agonist ivuxolimab. Every receptor here comes from an adult with an advanced solid tumor such as melanoma, head and neck, liver or kidney cancer.

The genes are TRBV25-1 and TRBJ2-5, with TRBD2 as a possible D gene (6 bases). Per germline, CDR1 MGHDK and CDR2 SYGVNS. The V end lost 2 bases, the J end lost 4 bases, and 8 bases lay between the germline ends. The CDR3 runs to 13 residues. DNA for the CDR3: TGTGCCAGCAGTGAACCCGGGGGAGAGACCCAGTACTTC. Encoded protein: CASSEPGGETQYF. Full variable domain (remainder filled in from reference TRBV25-1 and TRBJ2-5): EADIYQTPRYLVIGTGKKITLECSQTMGHDKMYWYQQDPGMELHLIHYSYGVNSTEKGDLSSESTVSRIRTEHFPLTLESARPSHTSQYLCASSEPGGETQYFGPGTRLLVL.

DNA for the CDR3: TGTGCCAGCAGCACCTCCGGGACAGGGCAAGATACGCAGTATTTT. It yields the protein CASSTSGTGQDTQYF. The J gene is TRBJ2-3, the V gene TRBV9; TRBD1 matches 9 bases. The CDR3 is made up of 15 amino acids. Per germline, CDR1 SGDLS and CDR2 YYNGEE. Unmatched junction bases numbered 8, after V lost 4 bases and J lost 5 bases. The full variable domain, its missing parts supplied by reference TRBV9 and TRBJ2-3, is DSGVTQTPKHLITATGQRVTLRCSPRSGDLSVYWYQQSLDQGLQFLIQYYNGEERAKGNILERFSAQQFPDLHSELNLSSLELGDSALYFCASSTSGTGQDTQYFGPGTRLTVL.

The chain links TRBV7-2 to TRBJ1-1; D is unclear. In germline, CDR1 is SGHTA, CDR2 FQGNSA. Trimming took off 5 bases at V and 9 bases at J, with 16 bases between the two ends. The CDR3 runs to 13 residues. The CDR3 spells CASSQGLVGKAFF. CDR3 nucleotide sequence: TGTGCCAGCAGCCAAGGCCTTGTGGGTAAAGCTTTCTTT.

The rearrangement joins TRBV7-8 to TRBJ2-6, with D hard to call. The CDR3 runs to 15 residues. Germline values: CDR1 SGHVS, CDR2 FQNEAQ. V dropped 6 bases and J dropped 2 bases, with 11 bases sitting between them. In DNA, the CDR3 is TGTGCCAGCAGTCTGGCTGGGGCTGGGGCCAACGTCCTGACTTTC. Its translation is CASSLAGAGANVLTF.

Only a few counts were recorded for this clone. The rearrangement links TRBV30 to TRBJ1-1; no definite D call. In germline, CDR1 is GTSNPN, CDR2 SVGIG (reference sequence). Trimming pared 1 base from V and 2 bases from J, leaving 11 bases between. This CDR3 has 14 amino acids. The DNA of the CDR3 is TGTGCCTGGAGTGGCCTGAACCGCAACACTGAAGCTTTCTTT. Protein product: CAWSGLNRNTEAFF.

Only a few counts were recorded for this clone. CDR3 bases: TGCGCCAGCAGTGTACTTAGCGGGGAAGGAAAGACCCAGTACTTC. This translates into CASSVLSGEGKTQYF. The J gene is TRBJ2-5, the V gene TRBV10-1; 8 nucleotides match TRBD2. The V gene end was trimmed by 4 bases and the J gene end by 6 bases; junction bases not matched to a gene: 10. This CDR3 contains 15 residues. The germline gives CDR1 WNHNN, CDR2 SYGVQD (reference sequence).

The chain links TRBV4-1 to TRBJ2-7; D might be TRBD1 or TRBD2, each matching 5 bases. The V and J ends lost 1 base and 7 bases respectively, with 32 bases between them. This CDR3 comprises 20 residues. In germline, CDR1 is MGHRA, CDR2 YSYEKL. The CDR3 reads CASSQALRRTGVPSWGEQYF. DNA of the CDR3: TGCGCCAGCAGCCAAGCCCTCCGCAGGACGGGTGTTCCTAGTTGGGGGGAGCAGTACTTC.

The V and J genes are TRBV5-1 and TRBJ2-1, with 14 bases identical to TRBD2. Germline V lookup: CDR1 SGHRS, CDR2 YFSETQ. The CDR3 extends over 15 amino acids. V was clipped by 2 bases and J by 8 bases; unmatched bases: 3. The CDR3 region has the DNA TGCGCCAGCAGCTTAGGGACTAGCGGGAGCGATGAGCAGTTCTTC. Translation gives CASSLGTSGSDEQFF.

This sequence joins TRBV6-6 and TRBJ2-2; D gene unclear. CDR3 length: 14 amino acids. Germline CDR1 and CDR2: MNHNY and SVGAGI (reference sequence). Trimming shortened V by 2 bases and J by 0 bases, and 4 bases separated the two germline ends. CDR3 nucleotide sequence: TGTGCCAGCAGTTACAAGGCGAACACCGGGGAGCTGTTTTTT. This encodes CASSYKANTGELFF.

V is TRBV18 and J is TRBJ2-7; 9 bases align to TRBD2. Germline CDR1 and CDR2: KGHSH and LQKENI. V dropped 6 bases and J dropped 4; count of bases not matched to a gene: 7. There are 14 residues in the CDR3. This CDR3 is CASSISGSEYEQYF. CDR3 nucleotides: TGTGCCAGCTCCATTAGCGGGAGCGAGTACGAGCAGTACTTC.

The V call is TRBV6-6, the J call TRBJ1-2; 7 bases map to TRBD1. Germline CDR1 MNHNY, CDR2 SVGAGI (reference sequence). With V trimmed by 7 bases and J by 4 bases, 12 bases remained unmatched. This CDR3 has 15 residues. The DNA of the CDR3 is TGTGCCAGCACTTTCTCGGGACAGACTTCCTATGGCTACACCTTC. The encoded protein is CASTFSGQTSYGYTF.

This clone came up once. The chain employs TRBV18 and TRBJ2-7, with TRBD1 matching 8 bases. Germline lookup yields CDR1 KGHSH and CDR2 LQKENI. The junction had 9 bases not matched to a gene; V was cut back by 3 bases and J by 5 bases. There are 15 residues in the CDR3. CDR3 nucleotides: TGTGCCAGCTCACCCTGGACAGGGTCTTTGGACGAGCAGTACTTC. The encoded protein is CASSPWTGSLDEQYF. Using reference TRBV18 and TRBJ2-7 for the parts outside the CDR3, the full variable domain is NAGVMQNPRHLVRRRGQEARLRCSPMKGHSHVYWYRQLPEEGLKFMVYLQKENIIDESGMPKERFSAEFPKEGPSILRIQQVVRGDSAAYFCASSPWTGSLDEQYFGPGTRLTVT.

V usage is TRBV28 and J usage is TRBJ2-3; TRBD2 might be the D (7 bases). This CDR3 region has 14 residues. In germline, CDR1 is MDHEN, CDR2 SYDVKM. The V end lost 3 bases, the J end lost 2 bases, and 9 bases lay between the germline ends. In nucleotides, the CDR3 is TGTGCCAGCAGTTTCGGGGGGCCCACAGATACGCAGTATTTT. It specifies CASSFGGPTDTQYF.

The rearrangement uses TRBV7-2 and TRBJ1-4; TRBD1 agrees at 7 bases. This CDR3 spans 15 amino acids. V shed 5 bases, J shed 8 bases, and the junction held 11 bases outside the gene matches. CDR1 is SGHTA, CDR2 FQGNSA, per germline. The CDR3 is CASSPTEGAWEKLFF. As DNA, the CDR3 is TGTGCCAGCAGCCCGACGGAGGGGGCTTGGGAAAAACTGTTTTTT.

The chain links TRBV28 to TRBJ1-5; 8 positions match TRBD1. V trimming: 7 bases; J trimming: 5 bases; junction bases outside the gene matches: 10. The CDR3 is made up of 15 amino acids. The germline V gene has CDR1 MDHEN and CDR2 SYDVKM. Here the CDR3 reads CASTPGQGGYQPQHF. The CDR3 DNA sequence: TGTGCCAGCACCCCAGGACAGGGAGGCTATCAGCCCCAGCATTTT.

The CDR3 region has the DNA TGCGCCAGCAGCTTGGACGGCAGCGACAGGGAATTAGATACGCAGTATTTT. Translating gives CASSLDGSDRELDTQYF. The chain uses TRBV5-1 and TRBJ2-3, with 7 positions matching TRBD1. CDR1 SGHRS and CDR2 YFSETQ come from the germline V gene. The CDR3 spans 17 residues. The V and J ends lost 0 bases and 5 bases, in that order; junction bases with no gene match: 12.

This clone was seen a single time. The chain has TRBV4-1 and TRBJ2-3; 8 bases are shared with TRBD1. J lost 1 base, V lost 6 bases, and 6 bases had no gene match. This CDR3 has 15 residues. CDR1 is MGHRA, CDR2 YSYEKL, per germline. CDR3 DNA sequence: TGCGCCAGCAGTCGAGGACAGGGTGGCACAGATACGCAGTATTTT. Its protein is CASSRGQGGTDTQYF.

This CDR3 is CASSPSTGKTDTQYF. For the CDR3, the DNA is TGTGCCAGCAGCCCCTCGACAGGGAAAACAGATACGCAGTATTTT. The J gene is TRBJ2-3, the V gene TRBV5-5; 7 bases are a match to TRBD1. V dropped 4 bases and J dropped 3; count of bases not matched to a gene: 8. This CDR3 is 15 amino acids long. The germline V gene encodes CDR1 SGHKS and CDR2 YYEKEE (reference sequence).

The genes are TRBV5-1 and TRBJ1-4; 7 positions match TRBD1. CDR1 SGHRS and CDR2 YFSETQ come from the germline V gene. Trimming at V came to 4 bases and at J to 8 bases, leaving 8 bases not matched to a gene. The CDR3 runs 14 residues. The CDR3 sequence: CASSGDSGEEKLFF. The CDR3 DNA reads as TGCGCCAGCAGCGGGGACAGCGGTGAGGAAAAACTGTTTTTT.

The V gene is TRBV4-2, the J gene TRBJ1-4; weak D call: TRBD1 (6 bases). The CDR3 is made up of 16 amino acids. With 3 bases removed from V and 7 bases from J, the gap between germline ends came to 18 bases. Germline CDR1 reads LGHNA; CDR2 reads YNFKEQ. The CDR3 spells CASSHGTTGKGEKLFF. CDR3 bases: TGTGCCAGCAGCCATGGGACAACAGGGAAGGGTGAAAAACTGTTTTTT.

This chain links TRBV14 with TRBJ2-1; D remains ambiguous. CDR1 is SGHDN and CDR2 is FVKESK in the germline V gene. The V end lost 0 bases, the J end lost 6 bases, and 12 bases lay between the germline ends. The CDR3 sequence is 15 residues long. The CDR3 DNA follows: TGTGCCAGCAGCCAAGACCAGATCTTGGTCAATGAGCAGTTCTTC. Its translation is CASSQDQILVNEQFF.

The V gene is TRBV29-1, the J gene TRBJ2-7; 7 bases line up with TRBD1. Germline-derived CDR1 and CDR2 are SQVTM and ANQGSEA. The CDR3 runs to 15 residues. V shed 1 base, J shed 5 bases, and the junction held 11 bases outside the gene matches. The DNA for the CDR3 is TGCAGCGTTGAAGGCGGTACAGGGGTGAGGGACGAGCAGTACTTC. It yields the protein CSVEGGTGVRDEQYF.

The gene calls are TRBV28 and TRBJ2-7; unclear D gene. This CDR3 is built from 12 residues. Germline V gives CDR1 MDHEN, CDR2 SYDVKM. Trimming stripped 2 bases from V and 4 bases from J, with 6 bases between. The CDR3 protein is CASSLKRYEQYF. The CDR3 nucleotides are TGTGCCAGCAGTTTAAAAAGATACGAGCAGTACTTC.

J is TRBJ1-3 and V is TRBV10-3; D may be TRBD1 (6 bases). Trimming stripped 10 bases from V and 3 bases from J, with 19 bases between. Germline CDR1 is ENHRY and CDR2 is SYGVKD. The CDR3 is 15 residues long. The CDR3 DNA reads TGTGCCACCAAGAGGGGGGCAACGGATGGAAACACCATATATTTT. This translates into CATKRGATDGNTIYF.